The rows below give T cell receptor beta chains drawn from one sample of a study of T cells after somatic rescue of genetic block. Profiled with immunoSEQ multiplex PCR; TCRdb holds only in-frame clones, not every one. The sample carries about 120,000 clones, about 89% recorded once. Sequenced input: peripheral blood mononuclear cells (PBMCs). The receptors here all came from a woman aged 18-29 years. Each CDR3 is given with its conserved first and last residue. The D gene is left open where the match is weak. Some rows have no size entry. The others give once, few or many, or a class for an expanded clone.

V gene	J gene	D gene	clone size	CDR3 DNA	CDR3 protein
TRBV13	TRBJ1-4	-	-	TGTGCCAGCAGCCAGCGAGGACGTAATGAAAAACTGTTTTTT	CASSQRGRNEKLFF
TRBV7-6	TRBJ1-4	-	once	TGTGCCAGCAGCTTAGACAGTGGGGCAACTAATGAAAAACTGTTTTTT	CASSLDSGATNEKLFF
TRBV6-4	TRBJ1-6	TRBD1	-	TGTGCCAGCAGGGATAGACAGGGGGCTCCACTCTATAATTCACCCCTCCACTTT	CASRDRQGAPLYNSPLHF
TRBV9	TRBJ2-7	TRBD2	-	TGTGCCAGCAGCGCCGGGGGGGTTAGCTTCGAGCAGTACTTC	CASSAGGVSFEQYF
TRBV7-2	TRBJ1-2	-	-	TGTGCCAGCAGCTTGTCCAGGGGAGGCTACACCTTC	CASSLSRGGYTF
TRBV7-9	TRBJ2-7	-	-	TGTGCCAGCAGCCCACTCGGAAGCGAGCAGTACTTC	CASSPLGSEQYF
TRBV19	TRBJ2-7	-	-	TGTGCCAGTACCCCCGGGGGAAGCTCCTACGAGCAGTACTTC	CASTPGGSSYEQYF
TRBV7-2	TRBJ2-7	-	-	TGTGCCAGCAGCTTAGACGGGGGGCCCTACGAGCAGTACTTC	CASSLDGGPYEQYF
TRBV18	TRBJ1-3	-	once	TGTGCCAGCTCACCTGACCACGCCGGAAACACCATATATTTT	CASSPDHAGNTIYF
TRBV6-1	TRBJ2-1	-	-	-	CASSTSTGSYNEQFF
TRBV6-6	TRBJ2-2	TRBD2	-	TGTGCCAGCAGTTCCCTAGCGGGGAACACCGGGGAGCTGTTTTTT	CASSSLAGNTGELFF
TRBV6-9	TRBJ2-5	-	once	TGTGCCAGCAGTTATTCGACAGGGAGGGAAGAGACCCAGTACTTC	CASSYSTGREETQYF
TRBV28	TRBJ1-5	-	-	TGTGCCAGCAGTTCCGTACCCCCCAATCAGCCCCAGCATTTT	CASSSVPPNQPQHF
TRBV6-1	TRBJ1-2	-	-	TGTGCCAGCAGTGAAAAGGAGGGGCGCTTATATGGCTACACCTTC	CASSEKEGRLYGYTF
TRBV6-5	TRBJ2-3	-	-	TGTGCCAGCGGGGACGGGAGCACAGATACGCAGTATTTT	CASGDGSTDTQYF
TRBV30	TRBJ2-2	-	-	TGTGCCTGGAGTGTACTTAGTCCCGGGGAGCTGTTTTTT	CAWSVLSPGELFF